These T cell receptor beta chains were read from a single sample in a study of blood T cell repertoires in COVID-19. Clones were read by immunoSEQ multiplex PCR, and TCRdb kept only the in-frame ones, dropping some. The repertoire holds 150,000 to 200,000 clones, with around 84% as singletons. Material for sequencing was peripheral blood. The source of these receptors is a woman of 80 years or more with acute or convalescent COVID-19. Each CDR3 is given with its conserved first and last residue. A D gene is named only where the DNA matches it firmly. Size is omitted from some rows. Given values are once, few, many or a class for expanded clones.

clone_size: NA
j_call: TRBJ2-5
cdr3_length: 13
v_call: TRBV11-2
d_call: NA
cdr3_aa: CASSLSGHVTQYF
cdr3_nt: TGTGCCAGCAGCTTATCCGGTCATGTGACCCAGTACTTC

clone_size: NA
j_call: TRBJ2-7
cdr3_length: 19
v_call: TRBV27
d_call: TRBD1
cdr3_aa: CASSARPTGGGGVTYEQYF
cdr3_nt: TGTGCCAGCAGTGCAAGGCCCACAGGGGGCGGGGGAGTGACTTACGAGCAGTACTTC

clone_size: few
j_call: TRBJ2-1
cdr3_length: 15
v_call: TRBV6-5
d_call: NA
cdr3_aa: CASSYRRLEANEQFF
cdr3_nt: TGTGCCAGCAGTTATAGGAGACTAGAGGCCAATGAGCAGTTCTTC

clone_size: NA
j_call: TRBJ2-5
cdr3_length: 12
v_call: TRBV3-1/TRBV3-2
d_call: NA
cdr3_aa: CASSRDFQTQYF
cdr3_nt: TGTGCCAGCAGCCGGGACTTCCAGACCCAGTACTTC

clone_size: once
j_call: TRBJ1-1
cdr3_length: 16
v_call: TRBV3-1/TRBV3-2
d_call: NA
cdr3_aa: CASSRVGGPKNTEAFF
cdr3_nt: TGTGCCAGCAGCCGCGTGGGAGGGCCAAAAAACACTGAAGCTTTCTTT

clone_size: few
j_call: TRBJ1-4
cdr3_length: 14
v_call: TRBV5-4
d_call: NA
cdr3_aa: CASSLSVRGEKLFF
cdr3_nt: TGTGCCAGCAGCTTGAGTGTGCGGGGTGAAAAACTGTTTTTT

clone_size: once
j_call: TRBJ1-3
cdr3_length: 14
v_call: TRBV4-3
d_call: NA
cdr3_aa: CASSQGGAGNTIYF
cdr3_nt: TGCGCCAGCAGCCAAGGGGGCGCGGGAAACACCATATATTTT

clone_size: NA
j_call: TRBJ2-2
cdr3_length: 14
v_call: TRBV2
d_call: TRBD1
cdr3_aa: CATKPGQGSGELFF
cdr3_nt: TGTGCCACCAAGCCGGGACAGGGGTCCGGGGAGCTGTTTTTT

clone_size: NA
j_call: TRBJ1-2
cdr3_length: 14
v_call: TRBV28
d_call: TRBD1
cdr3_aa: CASSFNRGPVGYTF
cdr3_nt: TGTGCCAGCAGTTTCAACAGGGGGCCGGTTGGCTACACCTTC

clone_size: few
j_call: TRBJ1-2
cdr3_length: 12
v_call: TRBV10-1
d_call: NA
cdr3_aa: CASSDYDYGYTF
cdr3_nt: TGCGCCAGCAGTGATTATGACTATGGCTACACCTTC

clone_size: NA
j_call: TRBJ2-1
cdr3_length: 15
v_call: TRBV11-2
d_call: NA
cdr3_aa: CASSLFPTVYNEQFF
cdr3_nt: TGTGCCAGCAGCTTATTCCCGACAGTCTACAATGAGCAGTTCTTC

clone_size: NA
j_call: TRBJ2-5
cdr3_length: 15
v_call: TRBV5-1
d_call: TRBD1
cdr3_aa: CASSPNTGGRETQYF
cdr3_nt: TGCGCCAGCAGCCCAAATACAGGGGGCCGAGAGACCCAGTACTTC

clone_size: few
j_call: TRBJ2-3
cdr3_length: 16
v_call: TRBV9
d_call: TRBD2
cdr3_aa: CASSVGLASHIDTQYF
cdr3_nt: TGTGCCAGCAGCGTAGGACTAGCATCGCACATAGATACGCAGTATTTT

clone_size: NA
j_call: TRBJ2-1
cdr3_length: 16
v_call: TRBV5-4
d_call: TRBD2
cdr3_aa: CASSLGSGSGTAEQFF
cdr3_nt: TGTGCCAGCAGCTTGGGTAGCGGGAGTGGGACGGCTGAGCAGTTCTTC

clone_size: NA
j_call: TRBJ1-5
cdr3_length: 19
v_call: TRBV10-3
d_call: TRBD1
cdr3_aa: CAISESFLGGQGGNQPQHF
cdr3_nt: TGTGCCATCAGTGAGTCCTTTCTAGGGGGACAGGGCGGTAATCAGCCCCAGCATTTT

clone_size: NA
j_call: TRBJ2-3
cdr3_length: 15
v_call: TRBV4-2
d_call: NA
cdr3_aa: CASSQGTRITDTQYF
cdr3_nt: TGTGCCAGCAGCCAAGGGACACGGATAACAGATACGCAGTATTTT

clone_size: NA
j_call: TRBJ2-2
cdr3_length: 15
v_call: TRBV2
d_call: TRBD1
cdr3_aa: CASSGDSLNTGELFF
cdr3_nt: TGTGCCAGCAGTGGGGACAGCTTGAACACCGGGGAGCTGTTTTTT

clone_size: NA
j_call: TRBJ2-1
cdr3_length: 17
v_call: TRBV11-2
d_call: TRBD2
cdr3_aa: CASSLTISGGAGNEQFF
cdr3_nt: TGTGCCAGCAGCTTAACCATTAGCGGGGGGGCTGGGAATGAGCAGTTCTTC

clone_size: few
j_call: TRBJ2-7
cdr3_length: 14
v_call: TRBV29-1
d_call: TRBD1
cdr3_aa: CSVVGQGAIREQYF
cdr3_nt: TGCAGCGTTGTGGGACAGGGGGCGATTCGAGAGCAGTACTTC

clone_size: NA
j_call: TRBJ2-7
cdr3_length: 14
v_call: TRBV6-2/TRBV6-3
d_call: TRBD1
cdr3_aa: CASSYRTGVYEQYF
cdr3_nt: TGTGCCAGCAGTTACAGGACAGGGGTCTACGAGCAGTACTTC

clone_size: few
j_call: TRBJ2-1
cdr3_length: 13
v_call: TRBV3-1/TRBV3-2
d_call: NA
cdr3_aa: CASHVGGHNEQFF
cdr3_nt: TGTGCCAGCCACGTGGGGGGGCACAATGAGCAGTTCTTC

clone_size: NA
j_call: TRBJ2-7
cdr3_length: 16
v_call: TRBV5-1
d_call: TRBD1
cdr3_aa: CASSRGTARRVYEQYF
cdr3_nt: TGCGCCAGCAGCAGAGGGACAGCCAGGCGGGTTTACGAGCAGTACTTC

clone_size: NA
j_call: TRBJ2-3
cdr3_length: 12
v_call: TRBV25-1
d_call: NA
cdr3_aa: CASGDRADTQYF
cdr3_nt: TGTGCCAGCGGCGACCGGGCAGATACGCAGTATTTT

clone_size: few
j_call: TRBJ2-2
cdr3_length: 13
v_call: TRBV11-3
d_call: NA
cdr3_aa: CASSHGTPGELFF
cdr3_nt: TGTGCCAGCAGCCATGGGACACCCGGGGAGCTGTTTTTT

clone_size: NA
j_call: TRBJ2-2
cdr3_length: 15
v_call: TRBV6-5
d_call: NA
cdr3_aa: CASSYFVGDTGELFF
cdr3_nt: TGTGCCAGCAGTTATTTTGTAGGGGACACCGGGGAGCTGTTTTTT

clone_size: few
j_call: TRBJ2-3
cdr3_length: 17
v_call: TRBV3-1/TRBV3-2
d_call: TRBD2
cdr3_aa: CASSRYLAGGETDTQYF
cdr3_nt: TGTGCCAGCAGCCGATATTTAGCGGGAGGAGAAACAGATACGCAGTATTTT

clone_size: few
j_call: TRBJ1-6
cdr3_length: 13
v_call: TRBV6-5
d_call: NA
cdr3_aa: CASTTAGGSPLHF
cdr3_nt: TGTGCCAGCACTACTGCGGGGGGGTCACCCCTCCACTTT

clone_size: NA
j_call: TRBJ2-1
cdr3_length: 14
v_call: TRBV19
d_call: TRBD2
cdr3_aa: CASSDLAGGPEQFF
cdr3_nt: TGTGCCAGTAGTGATCTAGCGGGAGGGCCTGAGCAGTTCTTC

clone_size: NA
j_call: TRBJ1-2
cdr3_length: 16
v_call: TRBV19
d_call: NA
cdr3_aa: CASSIQGRGFQNGYTF
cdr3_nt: TGTGCCAGTAGTATTCAAGGACGGGGGTTCCAGAATGGCTACACCTTC

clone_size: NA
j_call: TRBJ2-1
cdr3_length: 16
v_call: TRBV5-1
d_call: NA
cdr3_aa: CASSLAGQSSYNEQFF
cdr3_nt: TGCGCCAGCAGCTTGGCAGGCCAGAGCTCCTACAATGAGCAGTTCTTC

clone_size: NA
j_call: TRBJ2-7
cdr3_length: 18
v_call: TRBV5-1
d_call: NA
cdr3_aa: CASSLGPLGRGSSYEQYF
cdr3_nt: TGCGCCAGCAGCTTGGGCCCCCTTGGTAGGGGCAGCTCCTACGAGCAGTACTTC

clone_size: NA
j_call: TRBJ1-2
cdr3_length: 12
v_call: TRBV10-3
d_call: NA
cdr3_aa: CAISSESYGYTF
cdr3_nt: TGTGCCATCAGCTCGGAGTCCTATGGCTACACCTTC

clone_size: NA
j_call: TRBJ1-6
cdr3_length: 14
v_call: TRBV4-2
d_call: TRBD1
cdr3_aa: CASNPGQGISPLHF
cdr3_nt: TGTGCCAGCAACCCGGGACAGGGCATCTCACCCCTCCACTTT

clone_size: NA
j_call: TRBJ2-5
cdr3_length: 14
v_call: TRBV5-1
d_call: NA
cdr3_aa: CASSLEATEETQYF
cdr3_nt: TGCGCCAGCAGCTTGGAAGCGACGGAAGAGACCCAGTACTTC

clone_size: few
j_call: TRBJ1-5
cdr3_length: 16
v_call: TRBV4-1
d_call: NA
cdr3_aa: CASSQPRGDSNQPQHF
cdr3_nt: TGCGCCAGCAGCCAACCCCGCGGGGATAGCAATCAGCCCCAGCATTTT

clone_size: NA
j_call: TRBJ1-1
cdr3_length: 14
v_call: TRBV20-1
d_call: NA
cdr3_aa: CSASRDGRDTEAFF
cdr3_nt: TGCAGTGCTAGTAGAGATGGTAGAGACACTGAAGCTTTCTTT

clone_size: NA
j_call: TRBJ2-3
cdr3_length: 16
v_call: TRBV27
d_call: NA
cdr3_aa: CASSQDTGISTDTQYF
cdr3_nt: TGTGCCAGCTCCCAGGACACAGGCATTAGCACAGATACGCAGTATTTT

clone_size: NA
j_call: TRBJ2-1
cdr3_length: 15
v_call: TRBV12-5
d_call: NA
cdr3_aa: CASGLPTGFHNEQFF
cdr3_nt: TGTGCTAGTGGTTTGCCCACAGGGTTCCACAATGAGCAGTTCTTC

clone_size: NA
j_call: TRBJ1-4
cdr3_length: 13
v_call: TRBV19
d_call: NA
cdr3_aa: CASSREVAEKLFF
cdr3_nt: TGTGCCAGTAGTCGGGAGGTAGCTGAAAAACTGTTTTTT

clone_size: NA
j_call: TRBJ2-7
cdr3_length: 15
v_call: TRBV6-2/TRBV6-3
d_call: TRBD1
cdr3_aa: CASSRRRDRGEEQYF
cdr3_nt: TGTGCCAGCAGCCGACGGCGGGACAGGGGAGAAGAGCAGTACTTC

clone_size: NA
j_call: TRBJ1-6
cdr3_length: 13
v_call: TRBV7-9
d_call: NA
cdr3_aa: CASSLRGWSPLHF
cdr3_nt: TGTGCCAGCAGCTTAAGGGGGTGGTCACCCCTCCACTTT

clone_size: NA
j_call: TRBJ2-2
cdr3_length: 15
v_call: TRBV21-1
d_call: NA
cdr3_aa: CASSPDRGSTGELFF
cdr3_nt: TGTGCCAGCAGCCCGGACAGGGGAAGCACCGGGGAGCTGTTTTTT

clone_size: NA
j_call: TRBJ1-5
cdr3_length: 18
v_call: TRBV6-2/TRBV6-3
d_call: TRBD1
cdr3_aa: CASSYSRTGGRSNQPQHF
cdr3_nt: TGTGCCAGCAGTTACTCGAGGACAGGGGGTAGGAGCAATCAGCCCCAGCATTTT

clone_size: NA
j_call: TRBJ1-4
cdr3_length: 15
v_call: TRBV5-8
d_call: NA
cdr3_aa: CASSLRGDAGEKLFF
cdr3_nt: TGTGCCAGCAGCTTGCGAGGTGATGCGGGGGAAAAACTGTTTTTT

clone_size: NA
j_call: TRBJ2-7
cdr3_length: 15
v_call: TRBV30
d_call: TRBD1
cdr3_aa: CAWSQGGTDAYEQYF
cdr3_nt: TGTGCCTGGAGTCAAGGTGGGACAGATGCCTACGAGCAGTACTTC

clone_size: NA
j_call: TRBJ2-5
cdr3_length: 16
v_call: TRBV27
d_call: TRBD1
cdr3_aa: CASSLASDRVTETQYF
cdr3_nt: TGTGCCAGCAGTCTAGCCTCGGACAGGGTAACAGAGACCCAGTACTTC

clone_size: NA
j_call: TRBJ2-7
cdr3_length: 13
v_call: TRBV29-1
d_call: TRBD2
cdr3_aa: CSVETSGWNQQYF
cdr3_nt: TGCAGCGTTGAGACTAGCGGGTGGAATCAGCAGTACTTC

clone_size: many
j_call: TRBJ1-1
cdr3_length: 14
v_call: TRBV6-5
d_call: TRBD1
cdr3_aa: CASSPQGGNTEAFF
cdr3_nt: TGTGCCAGCAGCCCCCAGGGGGGCAACACTGAAGCTTTCTTT

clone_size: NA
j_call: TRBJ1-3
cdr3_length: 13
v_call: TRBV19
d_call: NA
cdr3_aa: CASSGFSGNTIYF
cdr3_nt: TGTGCCTCTTCGGGATTCTCTGGAAACACCATATATTTT